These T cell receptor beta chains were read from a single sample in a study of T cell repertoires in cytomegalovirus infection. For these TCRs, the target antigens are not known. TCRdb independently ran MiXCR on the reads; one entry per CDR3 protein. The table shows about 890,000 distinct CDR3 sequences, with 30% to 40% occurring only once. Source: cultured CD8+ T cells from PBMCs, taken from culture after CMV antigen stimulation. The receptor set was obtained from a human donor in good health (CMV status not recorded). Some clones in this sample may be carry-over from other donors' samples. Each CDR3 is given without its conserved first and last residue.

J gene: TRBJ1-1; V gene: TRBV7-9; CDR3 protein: ASSGQGVTEAF
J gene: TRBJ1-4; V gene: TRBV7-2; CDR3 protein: ASSPWEGEDNEKLF
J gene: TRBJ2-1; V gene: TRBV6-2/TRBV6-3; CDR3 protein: ASSYTGTGNEQF
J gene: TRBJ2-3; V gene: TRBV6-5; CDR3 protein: ASSYFRTVSTDTQY
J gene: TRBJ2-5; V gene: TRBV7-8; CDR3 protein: ASSLGLAGGPYQTQY
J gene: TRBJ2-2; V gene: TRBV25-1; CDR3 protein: ASSDFTDRANTGELF
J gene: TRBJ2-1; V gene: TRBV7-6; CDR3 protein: ASSFSPHNEQF
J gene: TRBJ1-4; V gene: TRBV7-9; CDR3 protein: ASSREGQGGEKLF
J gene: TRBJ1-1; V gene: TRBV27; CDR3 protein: ASSLSSPNTEAF
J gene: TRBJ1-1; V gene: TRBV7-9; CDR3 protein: ASSNKGGVIEAF
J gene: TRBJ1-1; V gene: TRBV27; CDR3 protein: ASSPREFMNTEAF
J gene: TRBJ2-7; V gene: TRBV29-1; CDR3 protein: SVEARRGGSYEQY
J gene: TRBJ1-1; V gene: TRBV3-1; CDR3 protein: ASSQREGPTGDTEAF
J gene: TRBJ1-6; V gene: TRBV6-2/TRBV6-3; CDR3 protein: ASSYLDGDSPLH
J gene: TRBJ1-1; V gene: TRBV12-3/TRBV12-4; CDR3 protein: ASIPHLLSLLEGF
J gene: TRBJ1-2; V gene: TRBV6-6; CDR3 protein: ASSYSITGGYGYT
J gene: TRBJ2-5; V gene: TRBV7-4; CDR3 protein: ASSIGGHQETQY
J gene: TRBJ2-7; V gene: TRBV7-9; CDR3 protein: ASSLLAPSDEQY
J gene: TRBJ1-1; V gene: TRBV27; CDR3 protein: ASSLMGGSTEAF
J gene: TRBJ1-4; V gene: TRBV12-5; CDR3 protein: ASGLGRGTNEKLF
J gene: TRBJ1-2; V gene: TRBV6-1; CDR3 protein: ASSYRDRSNYGYT
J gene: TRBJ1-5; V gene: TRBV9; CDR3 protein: ASSPNQGFQPQH
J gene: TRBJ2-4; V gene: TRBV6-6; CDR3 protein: ASSYSRTSGGAIDIQY
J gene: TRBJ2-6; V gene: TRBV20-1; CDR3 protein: SARDHDSGANVLT
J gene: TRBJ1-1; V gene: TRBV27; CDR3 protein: ASSLDPGGNTEAF
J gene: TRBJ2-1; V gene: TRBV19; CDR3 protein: ASSGLAGSWGHGNEQF
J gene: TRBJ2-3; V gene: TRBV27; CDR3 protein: ASRGQEFYYTDTQY
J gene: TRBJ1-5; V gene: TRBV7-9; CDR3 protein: ASSWDRGQPQH
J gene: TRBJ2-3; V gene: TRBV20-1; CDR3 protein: SARTSGEVSTDTQY
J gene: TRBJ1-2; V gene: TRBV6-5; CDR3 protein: ASSYSFIRANYGYT
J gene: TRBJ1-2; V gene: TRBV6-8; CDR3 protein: ASSFGGEFYGYT
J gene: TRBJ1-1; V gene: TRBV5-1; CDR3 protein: ANRPGNQFEAF
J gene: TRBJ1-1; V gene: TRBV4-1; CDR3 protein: ASSQVQGTEAF
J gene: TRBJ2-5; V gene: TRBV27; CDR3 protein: ASSLNGQLQETQY
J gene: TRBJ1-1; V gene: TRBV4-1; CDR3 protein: ASSQDPGRNTEAF
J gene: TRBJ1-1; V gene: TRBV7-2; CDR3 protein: ASSLGRLHQYNTEAF
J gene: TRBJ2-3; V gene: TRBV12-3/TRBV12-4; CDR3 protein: ASSLGFLNPQY
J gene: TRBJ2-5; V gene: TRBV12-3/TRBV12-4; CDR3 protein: ASSTGAETQY
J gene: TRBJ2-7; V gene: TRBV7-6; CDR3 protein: ASTRFVAGEQY
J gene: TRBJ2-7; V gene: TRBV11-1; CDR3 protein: ASRLRRGTGKNEQY
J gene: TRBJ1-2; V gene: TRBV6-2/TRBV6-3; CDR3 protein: ASSSKQGGWNGYT
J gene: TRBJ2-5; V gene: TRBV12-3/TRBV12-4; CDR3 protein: ASSFSTVETQY
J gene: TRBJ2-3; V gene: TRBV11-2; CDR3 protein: ASSPGTGGMDTQY
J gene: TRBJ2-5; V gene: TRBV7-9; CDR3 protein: ASGGLRETQY
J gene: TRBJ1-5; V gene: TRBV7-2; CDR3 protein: ASCLARGGYSNQPQH
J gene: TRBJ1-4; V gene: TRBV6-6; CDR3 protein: ASSTGTRDEKLF
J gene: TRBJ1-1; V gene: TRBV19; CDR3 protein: ASRHGNTEAF
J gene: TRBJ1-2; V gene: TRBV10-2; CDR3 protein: ASSESDGFPSLYGYT
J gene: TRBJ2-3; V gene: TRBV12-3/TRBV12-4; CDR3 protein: ASSTQRGASTDTQY
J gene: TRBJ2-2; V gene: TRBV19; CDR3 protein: ASSSMEWYRSGTSGARGTGELF
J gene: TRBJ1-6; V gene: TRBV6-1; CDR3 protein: ASSEQDSPSSYNSPLH
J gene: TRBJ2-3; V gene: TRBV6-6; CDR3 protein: ASSYTRGSTDTQY
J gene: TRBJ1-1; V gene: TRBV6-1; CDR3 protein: ATWGGLPEAF
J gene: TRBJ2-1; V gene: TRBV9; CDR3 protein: ASSASGGAANEQF